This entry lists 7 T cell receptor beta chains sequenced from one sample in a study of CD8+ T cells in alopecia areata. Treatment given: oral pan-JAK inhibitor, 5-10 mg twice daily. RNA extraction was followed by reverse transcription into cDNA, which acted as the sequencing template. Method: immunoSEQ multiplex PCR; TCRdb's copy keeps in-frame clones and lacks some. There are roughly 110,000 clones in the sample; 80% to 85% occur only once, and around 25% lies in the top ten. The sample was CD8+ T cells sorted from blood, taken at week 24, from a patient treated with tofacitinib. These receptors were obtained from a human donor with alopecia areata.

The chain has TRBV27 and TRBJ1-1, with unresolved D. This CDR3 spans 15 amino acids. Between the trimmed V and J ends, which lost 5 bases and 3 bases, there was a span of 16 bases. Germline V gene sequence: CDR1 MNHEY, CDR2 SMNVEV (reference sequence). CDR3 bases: TGTGCCAGCAGTACCCGACGGACTAGGGACACTGAAGCTTTCTTT. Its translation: CASSTRRTRDTEAFF.

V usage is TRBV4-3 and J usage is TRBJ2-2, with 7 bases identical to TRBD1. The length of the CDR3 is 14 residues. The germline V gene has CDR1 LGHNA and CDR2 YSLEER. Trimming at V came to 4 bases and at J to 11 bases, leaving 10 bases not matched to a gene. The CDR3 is CASSPVDRDDELFF. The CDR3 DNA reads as TGCGCCAGCAGCCCCGTAGACAGGGACGACGAGCTGTTTTTT.

This CDR3 reads CASSLGGLTGELFF. The CDR3 DNA sequence: TGCGCCAGCAGCTTGGGCGGACTGACCGGGGAGCTGTTTTTT. V is TRBV5-1 and J is TRBJ2-2; D may be TRBD2 (5 bases). V lost 0 bases, J lost 5 bases, and 8 bases lay in between. Looked up from germline, CDR1 is SGHRS and CDR2 is YFSETQ. CDR3 size: 14 residues. The full variable domain, with the rest looked up from reference TRBV5-1 and TRBJ2-2, is KAGVTQTPRYLIKTRGQQVTLSCSPISGHRSVSWYQQTPGQGLQFLFEYFSETQRNKGNFPGRFSGRQFSNSRSEMNVSTLELGDSALYLCASSLGGLTGELFFGEGSRLTVL.

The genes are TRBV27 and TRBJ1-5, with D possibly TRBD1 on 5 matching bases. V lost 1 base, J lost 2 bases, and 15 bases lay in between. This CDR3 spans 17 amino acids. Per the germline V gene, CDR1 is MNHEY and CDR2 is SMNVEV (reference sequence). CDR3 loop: CASSLFWAGTGNQPQHF. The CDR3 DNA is TGTGCCAGCAGTTTATTTTGGGCAGGGACGGGCAATCAGCCCCAGCATTTT.

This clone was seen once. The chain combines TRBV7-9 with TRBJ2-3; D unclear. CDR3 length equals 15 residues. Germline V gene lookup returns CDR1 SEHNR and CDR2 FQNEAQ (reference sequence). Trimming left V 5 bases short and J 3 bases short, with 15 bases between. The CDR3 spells CASSPNERTTDTQYF. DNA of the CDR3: TGTGCCAGCAGCCCCAATGAACGGACGACAGATACGCAGTATTTT.

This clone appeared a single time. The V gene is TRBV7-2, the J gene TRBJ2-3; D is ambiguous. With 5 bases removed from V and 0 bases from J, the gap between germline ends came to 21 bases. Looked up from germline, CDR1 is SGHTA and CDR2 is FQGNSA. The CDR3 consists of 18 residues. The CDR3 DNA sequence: TGTGCCAGCAGCCCCCAGAGGCGAGCTCGGAGAAGCACAGATACGCAGTATTTT. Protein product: CASSPQRRARRSTDTQYF.

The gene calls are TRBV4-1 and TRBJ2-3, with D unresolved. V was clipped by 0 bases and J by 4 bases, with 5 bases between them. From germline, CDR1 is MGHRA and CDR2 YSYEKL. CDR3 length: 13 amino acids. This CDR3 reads CASSQDAADTQYF. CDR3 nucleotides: TGCGCCAGCAGCCAAGACGCGGCAGATACGCAGTATTTT.